This T cell receptor (beta chain) was profiled in a study of shared clonotypes between healthy human individuals. Whole-study context: Three plates each covered CD4 naive and memory; CD8 naive two, CD8 memory one.

CDR3 length: 15 amino acids. The germline CDR1 and CDR2 sequences are SQVTM and ANQGSEA. The ends were cut back, 2 bases at V and 10 bases at J, with 21 bases in the middle. The study, taken as a whole, reports: The naive CD4 repertoires of several donors were compared, and roughly 5.1% of clonotypes were shared.

Per the authors' pipeline: Junction-only sequences without quality scores came from ImmunoSEQ, so filtering differed. Measured with immunoSEQ multiplex PCR; TCRdb has only the in-frame clones, and not every one. V and J calls and clone size are given by that table; D and trimming were obtained from the DNA. The data contain millions of clones, roughly 93% of them singletons. This clone was counted once. Its antigen remains unidentified. The sequence was obtained from a man younger than 30 in good health. Some clones in this sample may be carry-over from other donors' samples. The J gene is TRBJ2-1, the V gene TRBV29-1; tentatively, D is TRBD1 or TRBD2 (5 bases each). Sequencing was carried out using naive CD4+ T cells from PBMCs. The subset is: CD45RA+ positively selected. This chain's CDR3 is CSVEPGATSPWEQFF. As DNA, the CDR3 is TGCAGCGTTGAACCCGGGGCCACCTCCCCATGGGAGCAGTTCTTC.